What follows is one T cell receptor beta chain and its context. This sample was taken from a study of blood T cell repertoires in COVID-19. Study information: Samples representing acute and convalescent COVID-19 were sourced from the United States, Italy and Spain. In each case, the material was cDNA or gDNA derived from T cells, B-cell-depleted T cells, or PBMCs.

Authors' processing steps: Estimation of nucleated cell counts was performed using reference gene primer amplification. Only in-frame clones appear in the TCRdb table, and some are missing; sequencing was by immunoSEQ multiplex PCR. Clone size and the V and J calls come from that table; the DNA yielded D and trimming. The sample lists 150,000 to 200,000 clones, around nine tenths occurring once. The receptor was isolated from a man in his forties with active or convalescent COVID-19. Sequencing input: peripheral blood.

CDR3 nucleotides: TGTGCCAGCAGCCCGCGCGAAAACATTCAGTACTTC. Translation gives CASSPRENIQYF. The V and J genes are TRBV3-1 (or the pseudogene TRBV3-2) and TRBJ2-4; D is undetermined. The CDR3 runs to 12 residues. Trimming cost V 4 bases and J 5 bases, with 6 bases left between them. Germline V lookup: CDR1 LGHDT, CDR2 YNNKEL (reference sequence).